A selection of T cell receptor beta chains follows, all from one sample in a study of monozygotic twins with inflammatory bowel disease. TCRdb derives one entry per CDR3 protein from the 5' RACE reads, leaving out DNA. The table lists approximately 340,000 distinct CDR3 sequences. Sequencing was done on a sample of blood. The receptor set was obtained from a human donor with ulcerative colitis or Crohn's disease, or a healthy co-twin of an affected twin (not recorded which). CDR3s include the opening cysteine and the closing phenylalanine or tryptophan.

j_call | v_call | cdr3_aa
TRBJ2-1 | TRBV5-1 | CASSLAQGIGEQFF
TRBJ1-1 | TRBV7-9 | CASSLSSNYEAFF
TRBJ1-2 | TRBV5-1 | CASSLADRGLSVGYTF
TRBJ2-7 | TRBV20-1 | CSARPLGTGAYEQYF
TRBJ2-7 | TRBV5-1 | CASSLGTIRNYEQYF
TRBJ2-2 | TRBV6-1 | CASTRDTTPKGTGELFF
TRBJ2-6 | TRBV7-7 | CASSPLKMSSGANVLTF
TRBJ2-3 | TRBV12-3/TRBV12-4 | CASTLGGVAADTQYF
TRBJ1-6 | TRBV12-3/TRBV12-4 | CASSLTGKNSPLHF
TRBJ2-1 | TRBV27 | CASSLSEKSLFF